One sample yielded the 19 T cell receptor beta chains listed below, sequenced in a study of blood T cells in healthy people across ages. Then a second PCR, running about 6 to 12 cycles, was carried out with a sample-barcoded 5' primer and a J-beta primer mix. TCRdb reanalysed the 5' RACE reads using MiXCR and keeps one entry per CDR3 protein. The sample includes 1,100,000 or so distinct CDR3 sequences, around 45% of them seen just once. The sample consisted of blood. The receptors shown here come from a woman aged 55-70 years in good health.

Concerning this clonotype itself: The conserved final phenylalanine or tryptophan is absent from the CDR3, which likely points to a read error. The chain carries TRBV29-1 and TRBJ2-1, with 9 bases identical to TRBD1. Germline V lookup: CDR1 SQVTM, CDR2 ANQGSEA. The V segment lost 7 bases and the J segment 5 bases; nucleotides outside the gene matches: 9. CDR3 length: 14 residues. As DNA, the CDR3 is TGCAGCGCCGGATGGGGACAGGGAAACAATGAGCAGTTCGTC. Protein product: CSAGWGQGNNEQFV.

The chain carries TRBV7-9 and TRBJ1-5; D not resolved. Germline-derived CDR1 and CDR2 are SEHNR and FQNEAQ (reference sequence). The length of the CDR3 is 14 residues. The V gene lost 5 bases and the J gene lost 3 bases, with 11 bases spanning the gap. CDR3 residues: CASSPPGINQPQHF. The CDR3 bases are TGTGCCAGCAGCCCGCCGGGAATCAATCAGCCCCAGCATTTT.

The chain is built from TRBV27 and TRBJ2-1; 9 positions match TRBD2. The CDR3 loop spans 16 amino acids. Germline CDR1 MNHEY, CDR2 SMNVEV (reference sequence). V was pared by 4 bases and J by 7 bases, with 11 bases of the junction left unmatched. The DNA for the CDR3 is TGTGCCAGCAGTTCGGGCGGGAGGGCCCTTAGTAATGAGCAGTTCTTC. The encoded protein is CASSSGGRALSNEQFF.

Comment on this clonotype: A read error is likely, as this CDR3 ends without the conserved phenylalanine or tryptophan. The J gene is TRBJ2-1, the V gene TRBV9; D unresolved. Trimming left V 3 bases short and J 9 bases short, with 4 bases between. Per germline, CDR1 SGDLS and CDR2 YYNGEE. CDR3 length: 10 amino acids. As DNA, the CDR3 is TGTGCCAGCAGCGGAACTGAGCAGTTCGTC. Protein product: CASSGTEQFV.

This clonotype was detected a few times. V is TRBV3-1 and J is TRBJ2-3, with 8 nucleotides matching TRBD2. From germline, CDR1 is LGHDT and CDR2 YNNKEL (reference sequence). V lost 2 bases and J lost 4; bases outside the gene matches: 5. CDR3 length: 15 amino acids. This chain's CDR3 is CASSQIPGGADTQYF. The CDR3 DNA reads TGTGCCAGCAGCCAAATCCCGGGAGGGGCAGATACGCAGTATTTT.

The rearrangement joins TRBV7-9 to TRBJ1-1; TRBD1 matches 7 bases. Germline values: CDR1 SEHNR, CDR2 FQNEAQ (reference sequence). V was clipped by 1 base and J by 8 bases; unmatched bases: 4. There are 13 residues in the CDR3. CDR3 DNA sequence: TGTGCCAGCAGCTTAGACGGGACAGAAGAAGCTTTCTTT. Residues: CASSLDGTEEAFF.

This clonotype was seen repeatedly, ten times or more. This sequence joins TRBV5-1 and TRBJ2-3; 8 bases are a match to TRBD1. J was trimmed by 3 bases and V by 0 bases; bases with no gene match: 3. Per the germline V gene, CDR1 is SGHRS and CDR2 is YFSETQ. This CDR3 contains 15 residues. CDR3 sequence (DNA): TGCGCCAGCAGCTTGGTTGGACAGGGAACAGATACGCAGTATTTT. Translating it yields CASSLVGQGTDTQYF.

This clonotype appeared a few times. This chain uses TRBV7-8 with TRBJ2-7, with D perhaps assigned TRBD1 or TRBD2 (5 bases each). This CDR3 has 16 amino acids. Germline V gene sequence: CDR1 SGHVS, CDR2 FQNEAQ. Trimming cost V 5 bases and J 0 bases, with 17 bases left between them. The CDR3 is CASSPRGPGPSYEQYF. The CDR3 region has the DNA TGTGCCAGCAGCCCTAGAGGACCGGGGCCCTCCTACGAGCAGTACTTC.

V and J are TRBV27 and TRBJ2-1; 9 positions agree with TRBD1. Germline lookup yields CDR1 MNHEY and CDR2 SMNVEV (reference sequence). Trimming at V came to 2 bases and at J to 9 bases, leaving 8 bases not matched to a gene. The CDR3 sequence is 15 residues long. The CDR3 DNA reads as TGTGCCAGCAGTTTAGGGTACAGGGGGCAGAGTGAGCAGTTCTTC. Amino acids: CASSLGYRGQSEQFF.

The CDR3 loop is CASSPWTRSETQYF. The CDR3 DNA reads TGTGCCAGCAGCCCTTGGACTAGATCAGAGACCCAGTACTTC. The chain employs TRBV5-4 and TRBJ2-5, with TRBD2 identical over 7 bases. Trimming removed 4 bases from V and 4 bases from J; junction bases left unmatched: 7. The CDR3 runs 14 residues. Germline CDR1 is SGHNT and CDR2 is YYREEE (reference sequence).

The CDR3 is CASSVEKGGRTAGEQFF. DNA of the CDR3: TGTGCCAGCAGCGTAGAAAAGGGGGGCAGGACCGCCGGTGAGCAGTTCTTC. The genes are TRBV9 and TRBJ2-7; D tentatively fits TRBD1 or TRBD2 (6 bases each). The J call is in doubt because the DNA end fits TRBJ2-1 better. Per germline, CDR1 SGDLS and CDR2 YYNGEE. This CDR3 comprises 17 residues.

The chain employs TRBV9 and TRBJ1-2; a possible D gene is TRBD1 (5 bases). Deletions cut 3 bases from V and 5 bases from J, with 14 bases between. Germline V lookup: CDR1 SGDLS, CDR2 YYNGEE. This CDR3 region has 14 residues. This CDR3 is CASSADGGTYGYTF. For the CDR3, the DNA is TGTGCCAGCAGCGCCGACGGAGGGACGTATGGCTACACCTTC.

The rearrangement uses TRBV12-3 or TRBV12-4 and TRBJ1-5; D is ambiguous. V was trimmed by 7 bases and J by 7 bases, leaving 17 bases between them. This CDR3 is built from 14 residues. The CDR3 protein is CASTQWSVGQPQHF. In DNA form, the CDR3 reads TGTGCCAGCACTCAGTGGTCGGTGGGGCAGCCCCAGCATTTT.

This clonotype was observed a few times. V gene TRBV5-1 combines with J gene TRBJ2-1; TRBD1 agrees at 10 bases. Germline V lookup: CDR1 SGHRS, CDR2 YFSETQ. The CDR3 contains 14 residues. After removal of 4 bases from V and 8 bases from J, the junction contained 6 bases not matched to a gene. In DNA form, the CDR3 reads TGCGCCAGCAGCGTGACAGGGGGCCGTTATGAGCAGTTCTTC. Translating gives CASSVTGGRYEQFF.

The V gene is TRBV21-1, the J gene TRBJ2-7. TRBV21-1 is labeled a pseudogene. CDR3 length equals 16 residues. CDR3 nucleotides: TGTGCCAGCAGCCTAGCGAACCCGAGGTCCTACAATGAGCAGTACTTC. Its protein product is CASSLANPRSYNEQYF.

This clonotype was seen a few times. V is TRBV7-9 and J is TRBJ2-4; no definite D call. Germline CDR1 is SEHNR and CDR2 is FQNEAQ (reference sequence). The CDR3 runs 17 residues. The germline V and J ends were trimmed by 2 bases and 1 base, with 15 bases remaining between them. The CDR3 DNA is TGTGCCAGCAGCTTAAGTAATCTGGGCTTGGCCAAAAACATTCAGTACTTC. This gives the protein CASSLSNLGLAKNIQYF.

J is TRBJ2-2 and V is TRBV12-3 or TRBV12-4, with 7 bases lining up with TRBD2. This CDR3 spans 12 amino acids. The CDR3 coding sequence is TGTGTGGCTAGCGGGAACACCGGGGAGCTGTTTTTT. The encoded protein is CVASGNTGELFF.

The chain has TRBV7-2 and TRBJ2-1; possibly TRBD1 or TRBD2 for D (5 bases each). CDR1 SGHTA and CDR2 FQGNSA come from the germline V gene. The CDR3 spans 14 residues. V dropped 4 bases and J dropped 4 bases, with 11 bases sitting between them. Here the CDR3 reads CASSSGTIYNEQFF. DNA of the CDR3: TGTGCCAGCAGCTCCGGGACCATATACAATGAGCAGTTCTTC.

The chain carries TRBV6-5 and TRBJ1-2; a possible D gene is TRBD1 (5 bases). The V and J ends lost 5 bases and 6 bases respectively, with 19 bases between them. The CDR3 covers 15 residues. Germline-derived CDR1 and CDR2 are MNHEY and SVGAGI. The CDR3 is CASSQGRGGFHGYTF. For the CDR3, the DNA is TGTGCCAGCAGTCAAGGACGGGGGGGATTCCATGGCTACACCTTC.